This is a list of T cell receptor beta chains from one sample in a study of blood T cell repertoires in COVID-19. Sequencing was performed with immunoSEQ multiplex PCR; in TCRdb, only in-frame clones are kept and a portion is missing. The data hold over 85,000 clones, with roughly 90% observed a single time. Sequenced: peripheral blood. The source of these receptors is a man in his sixties with acute or convalescent COVID-19. CDR3s include the opening cysteine and the closing phenylalanine or tryptophan. D genes are given only for firm matches. Where a row states a size, it is once, few, many or the class of an expanded clone; other rows omit it.

j_call: TRBJ1-4; v_call: TRBV30; clone_size: NA; d_call: NA; cdr3_aa: CAWSVLVMKKLFF; cdr3_nt: TGTGCCTGGAGTGTACTAGTAATGAAAAAACTGTTTTTT
j_call: TRBJ1-2; v_call: TRBV19; clone_size: once; d_call: TRBD1; cdr3_aa: CASSIPQGFGYGYTF; cdr3_nt: TGTGCCAGTAGTATCCCACAGGGGTTCGGCTATGGCTACACCTTC
j_call: TRBJ1-5; v_call: TRBV30; clone_size: NA; d_call: NA; cdr3_aa: CAWSAQGNQPQHF; cdr3_nt: TGTGCCTGGAGTGCACAGGGCAATCAGCCCCAGCATTTT
j_call: TRBJ2-7; v_call: TRBV5-1; clone_size: few; d_call: TRBD1; cdr3_aa: CASSTGTGGLSYEQYF; cdr3_nt: TGCGCCAGCAGCACGGGGACAGGGGGCCTGTCCTACGAGCAGTACTTC
j_call: TRBJ1-2; v_call: TRBV28; clone_size: NA; d_call: TRBD1; cdr3_aa: CASREGALYGYTF; cdr3_nt: TGTGCCAGCAGGGAGGGGGCATTATATGGCTACACCTTC
j_call: TRBJ1-2; v_call: TRBV7-8; clone_size: NA; d_call: TRBD1; cdr3_aa: CASSPRDRGGYGYTF; cdr3_nt: TGTGCCAGCAGCCCCCGGGACAGGGGGGGCTATGGCTACACCTTC
j_call: TRBJ1-1; v_call: TRBV7-2; clone_size: NA; d_call: NA; cdr3_aa: CASSLLRNTEAFF; cdr3_nt: TGTGCCAGCAGCTTACTCAGGAACACTGAAGCTTTCTTT
j_call: TRBJ2-2; v_call: TRBV19; clone_size: once; d_call: TRBD1; cdr3_aa: CASSIPGQGSTGELFF; cdr3_nt: TGTGCCAGTAGTATCCCGGGACAGGGGTCCACCGGGGAGCTGTTTTTT
j_call: TRBJ2-5; v_call: TRBV2; clone_size: NA; d_call: TRBD2; cdr3_aa: CASSGSSGRAYLPQETQYF; cdr3_nt: TGTGCCAGCAGTGGTTCTAGCGGGAGGGCCTATCTGCCCCAAGAGACCCAGTACTTC
j_call: TRBJ2-5; v_call: TRBV9; clone_size: NA; d_call: TRBD1; cdr3_aa: CASSVGQGRQETQYF; cdr3_nt: TGTGCCAGCAGCGTGGGACAGGGCCGCCAAGAGACCCAGTACTTC
j_call: TRBJ1-5; v_call: TRBV5-1; clone_size: NA; d_call: NA; cdr3_aa: CASSWGQDQPQHF; cdr3_nt: TGCGCCAGCAGCTGGGGGCAGGATCAGCCCCAGCATTTT
j_call: TRBJ1-3; v_call: TRBV2; clone_size: NA; d_call: NA; cdr3_aa: CASTRESGNTIYF; cdr3_nt: TGTGCCAGCACCCGGGAGTCTGGAAACACCATATATTTT
j_call: TRBJ2-7; v_call: TRBV21-1; clone_size: NA; d_call: NA; cdr3_aa: CASTQKKRASGWDYEQYF; cdr3_nt: TGTGCCAGCACCCAAAAGAAGCGGGCTAGCGGTTGGGACTACGAGCAGTACTTC
j_call: TRBJ2-7; v_call: TRBV5-6; clone_size: NA; d_call: TRBD1; cdr3_aa: CASSGTGLSFEQYF; cdr3_nt: TGTGCCAGCAGCGGGACAGGACTGTCTTTCGAGCAGTACTTC
j_call: TRBJ2-1; v_call: TRBV7-7; clone_size: NA; d_call: TRBD2; cdr3_aa: CASSIGLAVSYNEQFF; cdr3_nt: TGTGCCAGCAGCATCGGACTAGCAGTCTCCTACAATGAGCAGTTCTTC
j_call: TRBJ1-1; v_call: TRBV5-1; clone_size: NA; d_call: TRBD1; cdr3_aa: CASSLDRGTEAFF; cdr3_nt: TGCGCCAGCAGCTTGGACAGGGGCACTGAAGCTTTCTTT
j_call: TRBJ1-2; v_call: TRBV28; clone_size: NA; d_call: NA; cdr3_aa: CASSAGFSYGYTF; cdr3_nt: TGTGCCAGCAGCGCAGGATTTAGCTATGGCTACACCTTC
j_call: TRBJ1-2; v_call: TRBV5-1; clone_size: NA; d_call: TRBD1; cdr3_aa: CASTPRTGATNYGYTF; cdr3_nt: TGCGCCAGCACCCCGAGGACAGGGGCGACAAACTATGGCTACACCTTC
j_call: TRBJ2-1; v_call: TRBV13; clone_size: NA; d_call: TRBD1; cdr3_aa: CASSSPGQYNEQFF; cdr3_nt: TGTGCCAGCAGCTCTCCGGGACAGTACAATGAGCAGTTCTTC
j_call: TRBJ2-7; v_call: TRBV18; clone_size: few; d_call: NA; cdr3_aa: CASSRDTGTYEQYF; cdr3_nt: TGTGCCAGCTCACGGGACACTGGTACCTACGAGCAGTACTTC
j_call: TRBJ1-3; v_call: TRBV7-2; clone_size: NA; d_call: NA; cdr3_aa: CASSTEGTTGTGNTIYF; cdr3_nt: TGTGCCAGCAGCACCGAGGGGACCACAGGGACTGGAAACACCATATATTTT
j_call: TRBJ2-1; v_call: TRBV19; clone_size: NA; d_call: TRBD2; cdr3_aa: CASTSRLASNEQFF; cdr3_nt: TGTGCCAGTACCTCCCGACTAGCGAGCAATGAGCAGTTCTTC
j_call: TRBJ1-2; v_call: TRBV4-1; clone_size: few; d_call: NA; cdr3_aa: CASSQDRTVGGYTF; cdr3_nt: TGCGCCAGCAGCCAAGATAGGACAGTAGGCGGCTACACCTTC
j_call: TRBJ1-4; v_call: TRBV15; clone_size: NA; d_call: NA; cdr3_aa: CATSRESVRVGEKLFF; cdr3_nt: TGTGCCACCAGCAGAGAAAGTGTGAGGGTCGGTGAAAAACTGTTTTTT
j_call: TRBJ1-2; v_call: TRBV28; clone_size: NA; d_call: NA; cdr3_aa: CASSLLSYGYTF; cdr3_nt: TGTGCCAGCAGTTTATTGAGCTATGGCTACACCTTC
j_call: TRBJ2-1; v_call: TRBV19; clone_size: NA; d_call: NA; cdr3_aa: CASSILDNVEQFF; cdr3_nt: TGTGCCAGTAGTATCTTGGACAACGTTGAGCAGTTCTTC